These T cell receptor beta chains were read from a single sample in a study of blood T cell repertoires in COVID-19. Clones were read by immunoSEQ multiplex PCR, and TCRdb kept only the in-frame ones, dropping some. The top ten hold 1% to 1.4% of the sample, which has about 190,000 clones, around 85% seen once. Sequencing used peripheral blood. These receptors all come from a man aged 25-40 years with acute or convalescent COVID-19. CDR3s include the opening cysteine and the closing phenylalanine or tryptophan. The D gene is left open where the match is weak. A clone size is listed for some rows: how often the clone was seen (once, few, many), or a class if it is expanded.

clone_size j_call v_call d_call cdr3_nt cdr3_aa
. TRBJ2-1 TRBV7-3 . TGTGCCAGCAGTCACGGGGGGCCCTACAATGAGCAGTTCTTC CASSHGGPYNEQFF
. TRBJ2-7 TRBV6-5 . TGTGCCAGCAGGACTATCTCAGGCGAGCAGTACTTC CASRTISGEQYF
. TRBJ2-1 TRBV30 . TGTGCCTGGAGTGTAGGTAGCGGAAACCACAATGAGCAGTTCTTC CAWSVGSGNHNEQFF
few TRBJ2-7 TRBV2 TRBD1 TGTGCCAGCAGTCGACAGGGACCCTACGAGCAGTACTTC CASSRQGPYEQYF
. TRBJ2-7 TRBV19 . TGTGCCAGTAGTATAGTAGCGGAAATACCATACGAGCAGTACTTC CASSIVAEIPYEQYF
. TRBJ1-5 TRBV5-5 . TGTGCCAGCAGCTTGCTGCAGGCCGATCAGCCCCAGCATTTT CASSLLQADQPQHF
. TRBJ2-2 TRBV7-3 . TGTGCCAGCAGCTTATCACTTGCGAACACCGGGGAGCTGTTTTTT CASSLSLANTGELFF
. TRBJ1-3 TRBV5-5 . TGTGCCAGCAGCCTAATAGGAAACACCATATATTTT CASSLIGNTIYF
. TRBJ2-7 TRBV30 . TGTGCCTGGGCCGACGGGGACGAGCAGTACTTC CAWADGDEQYF
once TRBJ1-2 TRBV30 TRBD1 TGTGCCTGGAGTGGACAGGGAGTCGGCGGCTACACCTTC CAWSGQGVGGYTF
. TRBJ1-5 TRBV9 . TGTGCCAGCAGCGTAGAAGGAGGGGTTGGTCAGCCCCAGCATTTT CASSVEGGVGQPQHF
. TRBJ2-1 TRBV12-3/TRBV12-4 . TGTGCCAGCACATACTCGGCCTACAATGAGCAGTTCTTC CASTYSAYNEQFF
. TRBJ2-7 TRBV7-9 . TGTGCCAGCACCTTCGGGTCCTACGAGCAGTACTTC CASTFGSYEQYF
. TRBJ1-2 TRBV7-2 TRBD1 TGTGCCACGGCACAGGGGCCTGGTGGCTACACCTTC CATAQGPGGYTF
. TRBJ1-2 TRBV28 . TGTGCCAGCAACAACGCGGCAGGGTATGGCTACACCTTC CASNNAAGYGYTF
. TRBJ1-6 TRBV28 . TGTGCCAGCACTCAGAATAATTCACCCCTCCACTTT CASTQNNSPLHF
. TRBJ2-5 TRBV3-1/TRBV3-2 TRBD2 TGTGCCAGCAGCCAATATGTCTCGGCTAGCGGGAACCAAGAGACCCAGTACTTC CASSQYVSASGNQETQYF
. TRBJ2-1 TRBV5-1 . TGCGCCAGCAGCCCCCAAGGGATTCCGGCGGGGAACGGGAAGGCTTACAATGAGCAGTTCTTC CASSPQGIPAGNGKAYNEQFF
. TRBJ1-2 TRBV28 TRBD1 TGTGCCAGCAGTCAGGGGGCGGTAGCCTATGGCTACACCTTC CASSQGAVAYGYTF
. TRBJ2-2 TRBV2 TRBD2 TGTGCCAGCAGCGCGAGCGGGAGTCGCACCGGGGAGCTGTTTTTT CASSASGSRTGELFF
. TRBJ1-1 TRBV10-3 TRBD1 TGTGCCATCAGTGAGCCCGGGACAGGGAACACTGAAGCTTTCTTT CAISEPGTGNTEAFF
. TRBJ2-7 TRBV13 TRBD2 TGTGCCAGCAGCAGAGGGCGCGGGAGCTCCTACGAGCAGTACTTC CASSRGRGSSYEQYF
. TRBJ2-5 TRBV5-1 . TGCGCCAGCACCAAAGGGGGTCAAGAGACCCAGTACTTC CASTKGGQETQYF
. TRBJ2-7 TRBV28 . TGTGCCAGCAGTGGGACTTACGAGCAGTACTTC CASSGTYEQYF
. TRBJ1-1 TRBV7-8 . TGTGCCAGCAGCTTAGAGGTTAAGGGGTTGGGTGAAGCTTTCTTT CASSLEVKGLGEAFF
. TRBJ2-7 TRBV15 TRBD2 TGTGCCACCAGCGATACCGGGACTAGCGGGGTCGAGCAGTACTTC CATSDTGTSGVEQYF
. TRBJ1-3 TRBV4-1 . TGCGCCAGCAGCCTACAGGGAACGGGAAACACCATATATTTT CASSLQGTGNTIYF
. TRBJ1-5 TRBV7-2 . TGTGCCAGCAGCCGACAGCAGAATCAGCCCCAGCATTTT CASSRQQNQPQHF
. TRBJ1-2 TRBV28 . TGTGCCAGCAGTTTACGAACAGGGTTCTATGGCTACACCTTC CASSLRTGFYGYTF
. TRBJ1-6 TRBV5-1 TRBD1 TGCGCCAGCAGATTACAGGGGCCCGAAAATTCACCCCTCCACTTT CASRLQGPENSPLHF
. TRBJ1-1 TRBV27 TRBD1 TGTGCCAGCAGTGGCTCGGACAGGCGCTACACTGAAGCTTTCTTT CASSGSDRRYTEAFF
once TRBJ2-5 TRBV3-1/TRBV3-2 TRBD1 TGTGCCAGCAGCCTAGGGACAGAGGGTATAGCCCAGTACTTC CASSLGTEGIAQYF
. TRBJ2-6 TRBV19 . TGTGCCAGTAGTCTTCTACTCAACGTCCTGACTTTC CASSLLLNVLTF
. TRBJ2-2 TRBV7-3 . TGTGCCAGCAGCCCCGGGACAAGACCCGCGGAGCTGTTTTTT CASSPGTRPAELFF